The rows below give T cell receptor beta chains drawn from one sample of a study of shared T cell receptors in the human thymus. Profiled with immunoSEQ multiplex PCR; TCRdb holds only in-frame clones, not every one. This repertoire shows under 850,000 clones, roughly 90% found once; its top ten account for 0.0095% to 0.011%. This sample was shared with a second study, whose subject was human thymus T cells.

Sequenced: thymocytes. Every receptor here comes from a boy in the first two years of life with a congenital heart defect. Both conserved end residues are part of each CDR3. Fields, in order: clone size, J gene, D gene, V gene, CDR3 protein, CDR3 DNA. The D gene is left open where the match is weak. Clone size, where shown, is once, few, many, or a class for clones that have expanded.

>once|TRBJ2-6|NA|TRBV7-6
CASSSEVSGANVLTF
TGTGCCAGCAGCTCGGAGGTTTCTGGGGCCAACGTCCTGACTTTC
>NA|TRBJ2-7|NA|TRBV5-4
CASSPFRGGEQYF
TGTGCCAGCAGCCCGTTTCGGGGAGGAGAGCAGTACTTC
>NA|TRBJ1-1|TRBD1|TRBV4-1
CASSSRDRGPFEAFF
TGCGCCAGCAGCAGCCGGGACAGGGGTCCATTTGAAGCTTTCTTT
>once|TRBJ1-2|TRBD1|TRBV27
CASSPGQGRNYGYTF
TGTGCCAGCAGTCCCGGACAGGGGAGGAACTATGGCTACACCTTC
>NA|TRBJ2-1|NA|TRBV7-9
CASSLVPSGDSYNEQFF
TGTGCCAGCAGCTTAGTCCCCTCAGGGGACTCCTACAATGAGCAGTTCTTC
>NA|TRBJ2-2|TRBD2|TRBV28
CASSRTGGGELFF
TGTGCCAGCAGCCGCACGGGGGGCGGGGAGCTGTTTTTT
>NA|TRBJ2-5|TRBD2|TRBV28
CASSPRAGEETQYF
TGTGCCAGCAGTCCCCGAGCGGGGGAAGAGACCCAGTACTTC
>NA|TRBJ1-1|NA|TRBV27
CASSLVGRPTNTEAFF
TGTGCCAGCAGTTTAGTGGGCAGGCCAACGAACACTGAAGCTTTCTTT
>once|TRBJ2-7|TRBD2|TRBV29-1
CSVEDMGEGTYEQYF
TGCAGCGTTGAAGATATGGGGGAGGGAACCTACGAGCAGTACTTC
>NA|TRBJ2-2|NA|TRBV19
CASSTHYRPENTGELFF
TGTGCCAGTAGTACCCACTACCGGCCCGAGAACACCGGGGAGCTGTTTTTT
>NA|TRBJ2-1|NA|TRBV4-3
CASSQDSGPANEQFF
TGCGCCAGCAGCCAAGACAGCGGGCCGGCCAATGAGCAGTTCTTC
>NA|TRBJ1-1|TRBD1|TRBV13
CASSTPGTGTLNTEAFF
TGTGCCAGCAGCACCCCCGGGACAGGTACCTTGAACACTGAAGCTTTCTTT
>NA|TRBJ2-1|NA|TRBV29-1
CSVEGWRGVYNEQFF
TGCAGCGTTGAGGGGTGGAGGGGAGTTTACAATGAGCAGTTCTTC
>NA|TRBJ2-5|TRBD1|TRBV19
CASSIRGRQETQYF
TGTGCCAGTAGTATCAGGGGGCGGCAAGAGACCCAGTACTTC
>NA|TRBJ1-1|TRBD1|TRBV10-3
CAIRGTQGYTEAFF
TGTGCCATCAGAGGCACACAGGGGTACACTGAAGCTTTCTTT
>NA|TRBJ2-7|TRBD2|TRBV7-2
CASSLPEAGAGYEQYF
TGTGCCAGCAGCTTGCCGGAAGCGGGAGCAGGATACGAGCAGTACTTC
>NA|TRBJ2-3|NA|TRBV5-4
CASSLDSIAGPQYF
TGTGCCAGCAGCTTGGATTCTATTGCGGGTCCCCAGTATTTT
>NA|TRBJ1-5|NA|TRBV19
CASSILDIGEPQHF
TGTGCCAGTAGTATACTCGACATCGGGGAGCCCCAGCATTTT
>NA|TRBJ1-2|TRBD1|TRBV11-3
CASSFEGASGYTF
TGTGCCAGCAGCTTTGAGGGGGCGAGTGGCTACACCTTC
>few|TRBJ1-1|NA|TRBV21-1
CASSKAPGRHTEAFF
TGTGCCAGCAGCAAAGCCCCAGGGCGGCACACTGAAGCTTTCTTT
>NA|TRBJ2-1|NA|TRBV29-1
CSGGRAPASYNEQFF
TGCAGCGGGGGGCGCGCCCCAGCCTCCTACAATGAGCAGTTCTTC
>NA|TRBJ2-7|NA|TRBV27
CASSLGTGPPHEQYF
TGTGCCAGCAGTTTAGGTACAGGGCCACCTCACGAGCAGTACTTC
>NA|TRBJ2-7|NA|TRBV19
CASREGNYEQYF
TGTGCCAGTAGAGAGGGTAACTACGAGCAGTACTTC
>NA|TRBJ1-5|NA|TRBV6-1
CASSEVGGAGQPQHF
TGTGCCAGCAGTGAAGTCGGGGGGGCGGGCCAGCCCCAGCATTTT
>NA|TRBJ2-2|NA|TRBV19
CASSITGGQRGELFF
TGTGCCAGTAGTATCACTGGCGGGCAAAGGGGGGAGCTGTTTTTT
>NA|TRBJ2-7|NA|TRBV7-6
CASSLVTGDRETYEQYF
TGTGCCAGCAGCTTAGTAACGGGAGACAGGGAAACCTACGAGCAGTACTTC
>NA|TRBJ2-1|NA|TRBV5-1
CASSPSPRAGGNEQFF
TGCGCCAGCAGCCCGAGTCCGCGGGCCGGCGGCAATGAGCAGTTCTTC
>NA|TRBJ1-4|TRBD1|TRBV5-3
CARSFRSGQKNEKLFF
TGTGCCAGAAGCTTTCGCTCGGGACAGAAAAATGAAAAACTGTTTTTT
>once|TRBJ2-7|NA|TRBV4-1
CASSQDLSGGPEQYF
TGCGCCAGCAGCCAAGATCTGAGCGGCGGGCCCGAGCAGTACTTC
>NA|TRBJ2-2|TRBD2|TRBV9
CASSVGPLAGGGELFF
TGTGCCAGCAGCGTAGGCCCACTAGCGGGGGGCGGGGAGCTGTTTTTT
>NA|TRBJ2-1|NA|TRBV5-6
CASSRENEQFF
TGTGCCAGCAGCCGGGAGAATGAGCAGTTCTTC
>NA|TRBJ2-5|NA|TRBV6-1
CASSDYYREETQYF
TGTGCCAGCAGTGACTATTACAGGGAAGAGACCCAGTACTTC
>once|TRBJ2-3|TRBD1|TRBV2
CASRRGDRGTDTQYF
TGTGCCAGCAGGAGGGGGGACAGGGGTACAGATACGCAGTATTTT